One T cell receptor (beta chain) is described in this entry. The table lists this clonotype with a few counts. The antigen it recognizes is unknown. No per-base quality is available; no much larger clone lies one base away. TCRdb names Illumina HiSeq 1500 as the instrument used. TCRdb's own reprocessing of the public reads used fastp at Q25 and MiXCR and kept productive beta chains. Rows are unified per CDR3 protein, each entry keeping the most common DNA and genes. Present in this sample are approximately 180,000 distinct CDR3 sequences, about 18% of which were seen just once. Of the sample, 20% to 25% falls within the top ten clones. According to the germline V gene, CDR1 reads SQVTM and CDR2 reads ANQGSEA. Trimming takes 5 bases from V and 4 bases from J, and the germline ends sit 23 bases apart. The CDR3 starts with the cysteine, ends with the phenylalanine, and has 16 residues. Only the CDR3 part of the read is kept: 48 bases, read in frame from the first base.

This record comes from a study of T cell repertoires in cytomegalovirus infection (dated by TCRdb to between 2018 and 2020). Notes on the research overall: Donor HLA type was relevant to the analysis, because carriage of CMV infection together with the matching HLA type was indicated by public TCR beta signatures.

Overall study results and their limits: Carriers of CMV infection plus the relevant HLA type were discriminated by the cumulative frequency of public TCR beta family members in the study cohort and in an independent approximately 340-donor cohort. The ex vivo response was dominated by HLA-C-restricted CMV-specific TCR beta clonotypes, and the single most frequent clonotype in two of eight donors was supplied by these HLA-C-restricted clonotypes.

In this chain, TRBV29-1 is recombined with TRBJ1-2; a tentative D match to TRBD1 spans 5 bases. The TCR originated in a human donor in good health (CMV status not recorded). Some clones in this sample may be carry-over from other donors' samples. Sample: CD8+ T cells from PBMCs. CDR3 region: CSVYGTRDDILYGYTF. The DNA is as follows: TGCAGCGTTTACGGGACGCGGGACGACATTCTCTATGGCTACACCTTC.